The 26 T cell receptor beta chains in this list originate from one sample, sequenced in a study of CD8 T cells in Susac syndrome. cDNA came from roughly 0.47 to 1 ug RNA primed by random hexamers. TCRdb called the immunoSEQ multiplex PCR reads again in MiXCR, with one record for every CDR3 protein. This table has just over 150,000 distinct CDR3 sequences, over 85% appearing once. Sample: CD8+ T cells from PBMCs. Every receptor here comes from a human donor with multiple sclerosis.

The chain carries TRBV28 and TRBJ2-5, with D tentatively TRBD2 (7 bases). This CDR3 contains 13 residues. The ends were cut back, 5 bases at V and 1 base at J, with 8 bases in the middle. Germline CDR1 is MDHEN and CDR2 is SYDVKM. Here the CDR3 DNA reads TGTGCCAGCAGTCGGGGGGCCCAAGAGACCCAGTACTTC. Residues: CASSRGAQETQYF. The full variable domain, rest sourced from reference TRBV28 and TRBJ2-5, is DVKVTQSSRYLVKRTGEKVFLECVQDMDHENMFWYRQDPGLGLRLIYFSYDVKMKEKGDIPEGYSVSREKKERFSLILESASTNQTSMYLCASSRGAQETQYFGPGTRLLVL.

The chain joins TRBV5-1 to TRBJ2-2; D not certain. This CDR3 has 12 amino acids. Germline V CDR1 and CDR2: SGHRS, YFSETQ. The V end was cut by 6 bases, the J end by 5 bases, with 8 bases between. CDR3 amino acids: CASTRPTGELFF. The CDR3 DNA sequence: TGCGCCAGCACGAGACCTACCGGGGAGCTGTTTTTT. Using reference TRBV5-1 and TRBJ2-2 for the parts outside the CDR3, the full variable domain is KAGVTQTPRYLIKTRGQQVTLSCSPISGHRSVSWYQQTPGQGLQFLFEYFSETQRNKGNFPGRFSGRQFSNSRSEMNVSTLELGDSALYLCASTRPTGELFFGEGSRLTVL.

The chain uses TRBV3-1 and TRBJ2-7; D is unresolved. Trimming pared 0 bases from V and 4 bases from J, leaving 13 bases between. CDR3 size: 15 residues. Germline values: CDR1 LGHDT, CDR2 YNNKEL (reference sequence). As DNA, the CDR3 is TGTGCCAGCAGCCAAGATGTGACCCCACGATACGAGCAGTACTTC. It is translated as CASSQDVTPRYEQYF.

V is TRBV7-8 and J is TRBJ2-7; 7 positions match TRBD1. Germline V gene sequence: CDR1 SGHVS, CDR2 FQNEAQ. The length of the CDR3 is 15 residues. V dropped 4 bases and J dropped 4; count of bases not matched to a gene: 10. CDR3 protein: CASSSTGTALYEQYF. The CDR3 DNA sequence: TGTGCCAGCAGCTCAACCGGGACAGCCCTATACGAGCAGTACTTC.

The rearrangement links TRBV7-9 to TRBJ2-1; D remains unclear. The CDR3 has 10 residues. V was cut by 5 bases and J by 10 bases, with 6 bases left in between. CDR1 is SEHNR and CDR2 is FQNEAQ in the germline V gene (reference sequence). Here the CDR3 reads CASSIEEQFF. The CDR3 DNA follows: TGTGCCAGCAGCATCGAGGAGCAGTTCTTC.

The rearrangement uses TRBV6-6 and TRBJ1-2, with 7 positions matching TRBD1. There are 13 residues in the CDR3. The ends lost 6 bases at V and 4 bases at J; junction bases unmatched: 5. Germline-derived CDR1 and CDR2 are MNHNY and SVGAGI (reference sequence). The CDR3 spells CASSPTGTYGYTF. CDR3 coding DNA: TGTGCCAGCAGCCCGACAGGGACCTATGGCTACACCTTC.

This CDR3 is CATSDGPAQPQHF. Written as DNA, the CDR3 is TGTGCCACCTCGGATGGTCCAGCCCAGCCCCAGCATTTT. The chain couples TRBV24-1 to TRBJ1-5, with D unresolved. The V gene's germline CDR1 is KGHDR and CDR2 SFDVKD. Trimming removed 9 bases from V and 7 bases from J, with 15 bases in between. The CDR3 totals 13 residues.

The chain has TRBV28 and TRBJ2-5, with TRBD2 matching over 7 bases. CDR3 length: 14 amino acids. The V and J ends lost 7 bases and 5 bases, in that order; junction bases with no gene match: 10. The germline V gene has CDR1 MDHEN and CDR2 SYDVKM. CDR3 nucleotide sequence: TGTGCCAGCACTCCAGCGGGGTTTAGGGAGACCCAGTACTTC. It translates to CASTPAGFRETQYF. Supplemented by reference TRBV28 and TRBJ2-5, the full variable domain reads DVKVTQSSRYLVKRTGEKVFLECVQDMDHENMFWYRQDPGLGLRLIYFSYDVKMKEKGDIPEGYSVSREKKERFSLILESASTNQTSMYLCASTPAGFRETQYFGPGTRLLVL.

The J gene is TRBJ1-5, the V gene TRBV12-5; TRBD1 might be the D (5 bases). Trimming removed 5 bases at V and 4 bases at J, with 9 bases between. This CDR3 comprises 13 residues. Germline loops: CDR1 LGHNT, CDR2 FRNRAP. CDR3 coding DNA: TGTGCTAGTGGTCTGGGGCTGAATCAGCCCCAGCATTTT. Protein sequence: CASGLGLNQPQHF.

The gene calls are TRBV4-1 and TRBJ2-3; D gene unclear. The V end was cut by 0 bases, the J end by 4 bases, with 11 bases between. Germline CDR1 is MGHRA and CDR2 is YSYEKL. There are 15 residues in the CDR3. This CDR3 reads CASSQETRGSDTQYF. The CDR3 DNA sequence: TGCGCCAGCAGCCAAGAGACGCGTGGTTCAGATACGCAGTATTTT.

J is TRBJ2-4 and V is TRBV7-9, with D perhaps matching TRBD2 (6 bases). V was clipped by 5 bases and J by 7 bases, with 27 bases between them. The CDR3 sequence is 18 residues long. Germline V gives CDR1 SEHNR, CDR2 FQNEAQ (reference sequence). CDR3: CASSPRTADPGRNNIQYF. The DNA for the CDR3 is TGTGCCAGCAGCCCCCGGACGGCGGACCCAGGGAGGAATAACATTCAGTACTTC. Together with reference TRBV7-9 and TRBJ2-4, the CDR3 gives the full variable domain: DTGVSQNPRHKITKRGQNVTFRCDPISEHNRLYWYRQTLGQGPEFLTYFQNEAQLEKSRLLSDRFSAERPKGSFSTLEIQRTEQGDSAMYLCASSPRTADPGRNNIQYFGAGTRLSVL.

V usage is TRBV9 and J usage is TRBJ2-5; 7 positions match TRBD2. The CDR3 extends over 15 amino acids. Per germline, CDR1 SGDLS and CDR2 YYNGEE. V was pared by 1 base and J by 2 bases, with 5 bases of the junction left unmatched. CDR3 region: CASSVSGSGQETQYF. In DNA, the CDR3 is TGTGCCAGCAGCGTATCCGGTAGCGGGCAAGAGACCCAGTACTTC.

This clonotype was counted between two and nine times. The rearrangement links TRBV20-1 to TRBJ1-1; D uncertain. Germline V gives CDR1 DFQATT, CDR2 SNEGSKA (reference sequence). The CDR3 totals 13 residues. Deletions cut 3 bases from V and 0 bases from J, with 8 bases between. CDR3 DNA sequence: TGCAGTGCTAGGGAGGGTATGAACACTGAAGCTTTCTTT. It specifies CSAREGMNTEAFF.

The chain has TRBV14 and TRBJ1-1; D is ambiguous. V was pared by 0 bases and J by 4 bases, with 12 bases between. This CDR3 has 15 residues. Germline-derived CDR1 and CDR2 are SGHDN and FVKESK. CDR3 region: CASSQDWGFGTEAFF. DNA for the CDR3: TGTGCCAGCAGCCAAGATTGGGGATTCGGCACTGAAGCTTTCTTT.

The CDR3 DNA follows: TGTGCCAGCAGTTTAGGTTTGGGCAGGACGAACACTGAAGCTTTCTTT. This sequence encodes CASSLGLGRTNTEAFF. The chain is built from TRBV27 and TRBJ1-1; unclear D gene. V was trimmed by 2 bases and J by 1 base, leaving 14 bases between them. The length of the CDR3 is 16 residues. Germline CDR1 is MNHEY and CDR2 is SMNVEV (reference sequence).

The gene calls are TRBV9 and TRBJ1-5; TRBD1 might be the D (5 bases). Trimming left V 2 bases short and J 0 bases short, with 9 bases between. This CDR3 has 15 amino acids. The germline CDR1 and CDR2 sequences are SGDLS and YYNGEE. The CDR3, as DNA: TGTGCCAGCAGCGTCACAGGAGATAGCAATCAGCCCCAGCATTTT. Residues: CASSVTGDSNQPQHF.

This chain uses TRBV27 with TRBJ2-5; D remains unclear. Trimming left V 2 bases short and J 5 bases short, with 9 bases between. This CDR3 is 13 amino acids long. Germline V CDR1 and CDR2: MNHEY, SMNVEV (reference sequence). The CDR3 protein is CASSLTRRETQYF. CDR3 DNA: TGTGCCAGCAGTTTAACCCGTCGTGAGACCCAGTACTTC.

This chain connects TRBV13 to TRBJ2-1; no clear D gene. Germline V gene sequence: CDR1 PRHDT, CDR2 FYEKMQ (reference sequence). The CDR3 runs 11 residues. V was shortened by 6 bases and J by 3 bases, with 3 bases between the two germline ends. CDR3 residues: CASRGYNEQFF. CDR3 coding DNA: TGTGCCAGCAGGGGCTACAATGAGCAGTTCTTC.

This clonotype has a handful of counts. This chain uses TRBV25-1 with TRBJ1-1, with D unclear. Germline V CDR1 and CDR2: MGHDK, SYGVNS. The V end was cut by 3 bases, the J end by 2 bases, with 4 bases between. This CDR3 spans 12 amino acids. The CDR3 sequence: CASSEGNTEAFF. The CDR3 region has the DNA TGTGCCAGCAGTGAGGGTAACACTGAAGCTTTCTTT.

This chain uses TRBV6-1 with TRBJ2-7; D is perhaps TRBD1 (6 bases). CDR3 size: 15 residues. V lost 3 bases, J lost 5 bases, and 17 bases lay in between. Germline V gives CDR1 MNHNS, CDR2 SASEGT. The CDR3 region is CASSDFRGLMDEQYF. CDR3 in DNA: TGTGCCAGCAGTGACTTCAGGGGCCTAATGGACGAGCAGTACTTC.

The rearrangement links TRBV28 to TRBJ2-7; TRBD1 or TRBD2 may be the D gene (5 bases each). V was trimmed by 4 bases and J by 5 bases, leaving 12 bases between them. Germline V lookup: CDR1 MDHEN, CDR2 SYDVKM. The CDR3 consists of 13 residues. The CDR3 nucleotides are TGTGCCAGCAGTTACGGGGCTCCCGACGAGCAGTACTTC. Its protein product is CASSYGAPDEQYF.

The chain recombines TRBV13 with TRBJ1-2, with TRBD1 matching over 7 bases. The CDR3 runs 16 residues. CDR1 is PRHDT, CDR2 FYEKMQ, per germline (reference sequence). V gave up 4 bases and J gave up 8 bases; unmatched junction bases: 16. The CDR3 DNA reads TGTGCCAGCAGCTCCTTACGACAGGGTCAGTCGAGGGGCTACACCTTC. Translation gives CASSSLRQGQSRGYTF.

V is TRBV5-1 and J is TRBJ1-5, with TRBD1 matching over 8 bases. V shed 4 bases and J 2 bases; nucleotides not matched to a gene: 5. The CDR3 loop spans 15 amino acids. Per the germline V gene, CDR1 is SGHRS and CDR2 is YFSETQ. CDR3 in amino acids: CASSPQGARNQPQHF. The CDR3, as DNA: TGCGCCAGCAGCCCCCAGGGGGCTCGCAATCAGCCCCAGCATTTT.

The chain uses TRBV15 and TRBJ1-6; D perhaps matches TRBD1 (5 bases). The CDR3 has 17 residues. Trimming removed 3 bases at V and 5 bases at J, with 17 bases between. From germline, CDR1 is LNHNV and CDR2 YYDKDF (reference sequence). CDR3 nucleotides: TGTGCCACCAGCAGCGTGACAGCCACCTCAGATAATTCACCCCTCCACTTT. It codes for CATSSVTATSDNSPLHF.

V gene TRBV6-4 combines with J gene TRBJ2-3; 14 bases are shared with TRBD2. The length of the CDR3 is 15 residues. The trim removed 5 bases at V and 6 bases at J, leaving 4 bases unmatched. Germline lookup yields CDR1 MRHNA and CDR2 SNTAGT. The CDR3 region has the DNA TGTGCCAGCAGTCCGACTAGCGGGGGGGCCGATACGCAGTATTTT. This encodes CASSPTSGGADTQYF.

The CDR3 spells CASSLRGRQNTEAFF. The CDR3 nucleotides are TGTGCCAGCAGTTTACGGGGGAGACAGAACACTGAAGCTTTCTTT. J is TRBJ1-1 and V is TRBV27, with a tentative D call TRBD1 (5 bases). There are 15 residues in the CDR3. CDR1 and CDR2 from the germline V gene are MNHEY and SMNVEV (reference sequence). V lost 2 bases and J lost 1, with 11 bases in between.